This T cell receptor beta chain was recorded in a study of T cells expressing NK-cell markers. Per germline, CDR1 SGHDT and CDR2 YYEEEE. The CDR3 extends over 12 amino acids. For each CDR3 protein, TCRdb gives one entry from its re-call of the 5' RACE reads, without DNA. The listing records 130,000 to 150,000 distinct CDR3 sequences. The clonotype was recovered from a man aged 18 to 30 in good health. J is TRBJ2-1 and V is TRBV5-6; as DNA is missing, the TRBD1 call by TCRdb cannot be tested. Sequencing was carried out using blood T cells: a sorted CD56 or NKG2C T cell subset, CD4+ or CD8+ T cells, or bulk PBMC T cells (not recorded which). This CDR3 reads CASSYGGAEQFF. Complete variable domain (other parts from reference TRBV5-6 and TRBJ2-1): DAGVTQSPTHLIKTRGQQVTLRCSPKSGHDTVSWYQQALGQGPQFIFQYYEEEERQRGNFPDRFSGHQFPNYSSELNVNALLLGDSALYLCASSYGGAEQFFGPGTRLTVL.